This T cell receptor beta chain was observed in a study of blood T cell repertoires in COVID-19. At the level of the study: Some COVID-19 samples were acute and others convalescent; all came from the United States, Italy and Spain. T cells, B-cell-depleted T cells, or PBMCs provided the cDNA or gDNA that served as material.

Patients at the Seattle site were enrolled during active infection and followed longitudinally. Trimming removed 6 bases at V and 2 bases at J, with 10 bases between. Per germline, CDR1 SNHLY and CDR2 FYNNEI. The CDR3 extends over 13 amino acids. Original analysis: Scientists estimated how many nucleated cells there were by amplifying reference gene primers. The repertoire was sequenced with immunoSEQ multiplex PCR; TCRdb's copy has only in-frame clones and lacks some. That table is the source of V, J and clone size, and D and trimming were worked out from the DNA. The profile shows 150,000 to 200,000 clones, about 81% of them singletons.

V is TRBV2 and J is TRBJ1-2; possibly TRBD1 for D (6 bases). Sequencing used peripheral blood. The source of this sequence is a woman older than 75 with COVID-19, enrolled during active disease. CDR3 sequence (DNA): TGTGCCAGCAGCCCTACAGGGAACTATGGCTACACCTTC. Translation gives CASSPTGNYGYTF.